The 12 T cell receptor beta chains presented below share a single source sample, sequenced in a study of CD8 T cells in ankylosing spondylitis (dated by TCRdb to about 2017). The library relied on 5' RACE. For sequencing, an Illumina HiSeq 2500 was employed. Clones were called with MiXCR by TCRdb after fastp trimmed the public reads at Q25, and only in-frame beta chains were retained. Every distinct CDR3 protein forms one entry, paired with its most common genes and DNA. The sample records 300,000 to 350,000 distinct CDR3 sequences, more than 20% of which are singletons. The top ten clonotypes cover roughly 4% of the sample. Sample: blood, either unsorted or a sorted T cell fraction (not recorded which). These receptors were taken from a female donor with ankylosing spondylitis or in good health (not recorded which).

The chain is built from TRBV12-3 or TRBV12-4 and TRBJ1-2; tentatively, D is TRBD1 (5 bases). Deletions cut 7 bases from V and 8 bases from J, with 14 bases between. The CDR3 is 12 amino acids. CDR3 nucleotides: TGTGCCAGCACCCCTGGGGGTAGGGGCTACACCTTC. Its translation: CASTPGGRGYTF.

This clonotype was seen a few times. The rearrangement uses TRBV30 and TRBJ2-2, with 7 bases aligning to TRBD1. The V gene's germline CDR1 is GTSNPN and CDR2 SVGIG (reference sequence). The CDR3 is 15 residues long. V lost 0 bases to trimming and J lost 4 bases; unmatched junction nucleotides: 5. CDR3 sequence (DNA): TGTGCCTGGAGTGTCCGTGACAGGGCCACCGGGGAGCTGTTTTTT. It encodes CAWSVRDRATGELFF.

In this sample, this clonotype turned up a few times. The chain couples TRBV12-3 or TRBV12-4 to TRBJ2-5, with a tentative D call TRBD1 (5 bases). The V end was cut by 4 bases, the J end by 4 bases, with 13 bases between. The CDR3 extends over 14 amino acids. CDR3 protein: CASSSSGRGETQYF. The CDR3 DNA reads as TGTGCCAGCAGTTCCTCAGGGCGCGGAGAGACCCAGTACTTC.

This clonotype was observed at least ten times. The chain has TRBV12-3 or TRBV12-4 and TRBJ1-5; D gene ambiguous. V gave up 4 bases and J gave up 0 bases, with 10 bases separating them. The CDR3 has 15 amino acids. This CDR3 reads CASSSQDYSNQPQHF. CDR3 coding DNA: TGTGCCAGCAGTTCCCAGGATTATAGCAATCAGCCCCAGCATTTT.

The gene calls are TRBV10-3 and TRBJ2-6, with unresolved D. Germline CDR1 ENHRY, CDR2 SYGVKD. Trimming pared 3 bases from V and 0 bases from J, leaving 6 bases between. The CDR3 is 15 amino acids. The CDR3 reads CAISDPNSGANVLTF. Here the CDR3 DNA reads TGTGCCATCAGTGACCCAAACTCTGGGGCCAACGTCCTGACTTTC.

This clonotype has a count of ten or more. The chain is built from TRBV7-2 and TRBJ1-5; maybe TRBD1 (5 bases). This CDR3 has 15 residues. V lost 1 base, J lost 1 base, and 8 bases lay in between. Per germline, CDR1 SGHTA and CDR2 FQGNSA. In nucleotides, the CDR3 is TGTGCCAGCAGCTTAGTAAGGGGAAGCAATCAGCCCCAGCATTTT. Translated: CASSLVRGSNQPQHF. Together with reference TRBV7-2 and TRBJ1-5, the CDR3 gives the full variable domain: GAGVSQSPSNKVTEKGKDVELRCDPISGHTALYWYRQSLGQGLEFLIYFQGNSAPDKSGLPSDRFSAERTGGSVSTLTIQRTQQEDSAVYLCASSLVRGSNQPQHFGDGTRLSIL.

In this sample, this clonotype turned up a few times. The chain joins TRBV3-1 to TRBJ1-1; D is unresolved. The CDR3 totals 14 residues. Germline lookup yields CDR1 LGHDT and CDR2 YNNKEL (reference sequence). Trimming stripped 3 bases from V and 1 base from J, with 9 bases between. The DNA of the CDR3 is TGTGCCAGCAGCCACGACATTAGGAACACTGAAGCTTTCTTT. This gives the protein CASSHDIRNTEAFF.

V usage is TRBV11-2 and J usage is TRBJ2-1, with TRBD2 identical over 8 bases. J lost 6 bases, V lost 5 bases, and 9 bases had no gene match. Per the germline V gene, CDR1 is SGHAT and CDR2 is FQNNGV. This CDR3 region has 15 residues. The CDR3 loop reads CASSQIAGKSNEQFF. The DNA of the CDR3 is TGTGCCAGCAGCCAAATAGCGGGAAAGTCCAATGAGCAGTTCTTC.

The rearrangement links TRBV7-6 to TRBJ1-2; D is unresolved. V gave up 1 base and J gave up 8 bases, with 17 bases separating them. Germline assignment: CDR1 SGHVS and CDR2 FNYEAQ. The CDR3 contains 15 residues. CDR3 coding DNA: TGTGCCAGCAGCTTAGGTTTCGCAGGCCCCGGGGGCTACACCTTC. As protein: CASSLGFAGPGGYTF.

The chain uses TRBV28 and TRBJ2-7; no reliable D call. V lost 3 bases and J lost 0, with 6 bases in between. Germline assignment: CDR1 MDHEN and CDR2 SYDVKM. There are 13 residues in the CDR3. The CDR3 protein is CASSFSTSYEQYF. The CDR3 DNA reads TGTGCCAGCAGTTTTAGTACCTCCTACGAGCAGTACTTC.

This clonotype was observed a few times. The chain combines TRBV6-1 with TRBJ2-3; no definite D call. The germline CDR1 and CDR2 sequences are MNHNS and SASEGT. The CDR3 covers 13 residues. Trimming left V 6 bases short and J 2 bases short, with 9 bases between. CDR3: CASRRGPTDTQYF. CDR3 nucleotides: TGTGCCAGCAGACGCGGACCCACAGATACGCAGTATTTT.

This chain links TRBV24-1 with TRBJ2-5; 7 bases match TRBD1. With 4 bases clipped from V and 5 bases from J, the junction kept 9 bases outside the gene matches. Looked up from germline, CDR1 is KGHDR and CDR2 is SFDVKD. This CDR3 has 15 amino acids. The CDR3 region is CATSDPNRGRETQYF. CDR3 sequence (DNA): TGTGCCACCAGTGACCCGAACAGGGGTCGGGAGACCCAGTACTTC.